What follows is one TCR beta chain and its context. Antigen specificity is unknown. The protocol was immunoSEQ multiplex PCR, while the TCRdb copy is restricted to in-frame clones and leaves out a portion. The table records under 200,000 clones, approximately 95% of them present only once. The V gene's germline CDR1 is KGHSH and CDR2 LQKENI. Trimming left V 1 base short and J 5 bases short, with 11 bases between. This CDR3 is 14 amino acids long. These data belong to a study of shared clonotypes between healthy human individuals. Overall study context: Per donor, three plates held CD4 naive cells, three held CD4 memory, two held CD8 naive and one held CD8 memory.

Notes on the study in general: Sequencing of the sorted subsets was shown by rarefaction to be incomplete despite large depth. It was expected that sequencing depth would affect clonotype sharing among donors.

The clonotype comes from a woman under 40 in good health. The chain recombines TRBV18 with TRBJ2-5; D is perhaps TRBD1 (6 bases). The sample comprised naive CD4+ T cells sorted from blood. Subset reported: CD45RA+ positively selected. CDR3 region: CASSPLKRGETQYF. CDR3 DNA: TGTGCCAGCTCACCACTGAAGAGGGGGGAGACCCAGTACTTC.